These T cell receptor beta chains were read from a single sample in a study of shared clonotypes between healthy human individuals. Assay used: immunoSEQ multiplex PCR; TCRdb lists only in-frame clones, some missing. The sample lists about 2 million clones; 85% to 95% were seen once. Sequenced input: naive CD4+ T cells sorted from blood. The source is a man younger than 35 in good health. Both conserved end residues are trimmed from each CDR3. A D gene is named only where the DNA matches it firmly.

V gene	J gene	D gene	CDR3 protein
TRBV15	TRBJ2-7	TRBD2	ATSSGTSGYEQY
TRBV19	TRBJ2-2	TRBD2	ASSRGTSGSTGELF
TRBV25-1	TRBJ2-7	TRBD1	ASRQTGNSYEQY
TRBV19	TRBJ1-2	TRBD1	ASSIGQGRLLDYGYT
TRBV2	TRBJ1-5	.	ASSEVGFSNQPQH
TRBV2	TRBJ1-6	TRBD1	ASRETGGSSPLH
TRBV6-5	TRBJ1-5	.	ASSRRQAYQPQH
TRBV5-7	TRBJ2-5	TRBD2	ASSLGERGSMGETQY
TRBV25-1	TRBJ2-7	TRBD1	ASSVWTGGLGEQY
TRBV27	TRBJ2-5	.	ASSSPSKGGETQY
TRBV19	TRBJ1-2	TRBD1	ASRRDRPGFGYT
TRBV6-5	TRBJ2-5	.	ASSYSGGWETQY
TRBV5-4	TRBJ2-1	TRBD1	ASSLGQGSEQF
TRBV6-5	TRBJ1-6	.	ASSPAGPLYSPLH
TRBV29-1	TRBJ2-3	TRBD1	SVPRTGITDTQY
TRBV5-6	TRBJ2-7	TRBD2	ASSLWGGYEQY
TRBV4-3	TRBJ2-5	TRBD2	ASSQDWDSGRARETQY
TRBV29-1	TRBJ2-7	TRBD2	SVGTSGPYEQY
TRBV30	TRBJ2-1	TRBD2	AWGHARTSGWNEQF
TRBV18	TRBJ2-1	TRBD2	ASSPQRGAFNEQF
TRBV5-1	TRBJ2-3	.	ASSLGRDTSTDTQY
TRBV2	TRBJ2-1	.	ASRDLGGDNEQF
TRBV4-1	TRBJ2-5	.	ASSQDLPGGLPETQY
TRBV11-2	TRBJ2-1	TRBD2	ASSSIAGLYNEQF
TRBV30	TRBJ2-7	.	AWSVRADHEQY
TRBV9	TRBJ2-7	.	ASSAGMGAGSYEQY
TRBV28	TRBJ2-4	TRBD1	ASSSTGTGVAIQY
TRBV9	TRBJ1-2	.	ASSTPGLYGYT
TRBV10-2	TRBJ2-1	.	ASSPEGVSYNEQF
TRBV12-5	TRBJ2-1	.	ASGSGYNEQF
TRBV2	TRBJ1-4	.	ASSESNRLF
TRBV2	TRBJ2-2	.	ASSEVGVDTGELF
TRBV5-5	TRBJ2-1	TRBD1	ASSFSTGAYNEQF
TRBV27	TRBJ2-7	TRBD1	ASRLTGVAYEQY
TRBV5-8	TRBJ2-1	.	ASRTTSWEEQF
TRBV4-1	TRBJ2-6	.	ASQLDLGAGANVLT
TRBV11-2	TRBJ1-1	.	ASSLSGNTEAF
TRBV2	TRBJ1-2	TRBD1	ASSGGQANNYGYT
TRBV4-1	TRBJ1-2	.	ASSQNTGGYT
TRBV11-2	TRBJ1-2	.	ASSPTSPVNGYT
TRBV6-5	TRBJ1-1	.	ASSYLPGESTEAF